A selection of T cell receptor beta chains follows, all from one sample in a study of cytomegalovirus exposure and HLA in healthy donors. TCRdb's table, derived via immunoSEQ multiplex PCR, lists solely in-frame clones and lacks some. Of about 95,000 clones listed, about three quarters were seen once; the top ten hold about 14%. The sequenced material came from PBMCs. The receptors derive from a woman aged 45-60 years in good health and CMV-seropositive. Both conserved end residues are part of each CDR3. The order of the fields is D gene, V gene, CDR3 length, J gene, clone size, CDR3 DNA, CDR3 protein. The D gene is left open where the match is weak. Some rows mark clone size as missing; the rest say once, few, many or name a class of expanded clone.

d_gene: NA
v_gene: TRBV7-9
len: 14
j_gene: TRBJ1-3
abundance: once
CDR3nt: TGTGCCAGCAGCTTAGGAGCGTCCGGAAACACCATATATTTT
CDR3aa: CASSLGASGNTIYF

d_gene: TRBD1
v_gene: TRBV5-1
len: 14
j_gene: TRBJ2-5
abundance: NA
CDR3nt: TGCGCCAGCAGCTATCAGACAGGGGGGGAGACCCAGTACTTC
CDR3aa: CASSYQTGGETQYF

d_gene: NA
v_gene: TRBV30
len: 12
j_gene: TRBJ2-7
abundance: NA
CDR3nt: TGTGCCTGGACGGAGAGCTCCTACGAGCAGTACTTC
CDR3aa: CAWTESSYEQYF

d_gene: NA
v_gene: TRBV29-1
len: 11
j_gene: TRBJ2-3
abundance: NA
CDR3nt: TGCAGCGTCCAACTAGCTGATACGCAGTATTTT
CDR3aa: CSVQLADTQYF

d_gene: NA
v_gene: TRBV6-6
len: 13
j_gene: TRBJ1-4
abundance: NA
CDR3nt: TGTGCCAGCAAATCGGGTCAATATGAAAAACTGTTTTTT
CDR3aa: CASKSGQYEKLFF

d_gene: NA
v_gene: TRBV28
len: 14
j_gene: TRBJ1-6
abundance: NA
CDR3nt: TGTGCCAGCAGTTGGACAGACCAAAATTCACCCCTCCACTTT
CDR3aa: CASSWTDQNSPLHF

d_gene: TRBD2
v_gene: TRBV5-5
len: 15
j_gene: TRBJ2-7
abundance: NA
CDR3nt: TGTGCCAGCAGTCTGCTAGCGGGAGGGGTCAACGAGCAGTACTTC
CDR3aa: CASSLLAGGVNEQYF

d_gene: TRBD2
v_gene: TRBV7-2
len: 15
j_gene: TRBJ2-1
abundance: NA
CDR3nt: TGTGCCAGCAGCCGCAGCGGGGGCTCCTACAATGAGCAGTTCTTC
CDR3aa: CASSRSGGSYNEQFF

d_gene: TRBD1
v_gene: TRBV6-1
len: 16
j_gene: TRBJ1-5
abundance: NA
CDR3nt: TGTGCCAGCAGTGATTATGGACAGGGAGGCAATCAGCCCCAGCATTTT
CDR3aa: CASSDYGQGGNQPQHF

d_gene: NA
v_gene: TRBV7-6
len: 14
j_gene: TRBJ2-5
abundance: NA
CDR3nt: TGTGCCAGCAGCCCCCAACAGCCGGCGGAGACCCAGTACTTC
CDR3aa: CASSPQQPAETQYF

d_gene: NA
v_gene: TRBV14
len: 13
j_gene: TRBJ2-1
abundance: NA
CDR3nt: TGTGCCAGCAGCCAAGATCGGGGCAATGAGCAGTTCTTC
CDR3aa: CASSQDRGNEQFF

d_gene: NA
v_gene: TRBV4-1
len: 15
j_gene: TRBJ1-2
abundance: NA
CDR3nt: TGCGCCAGCAGCCAAGGGCAAAGGACAAACTATGGCTACACCTTC
CDR3aa: CASSQGQRTNYGYTF

d_gene: TRBD1
v_gene: TRBV6-5
len: 14
j_gene: TRBJ1-1
abundance: NA
CDR3nt: TGTGCCAGCAGCTCGACAGGGTTCGGTTCCCCAGCTTTCTTT
CDR3aa: CASSSTGFGSPAFF

d_gene: TRBD1
v_gene: TRBV4-1
len: 15
j_gene: TRBJ1-4
abundance: NA
CDR3nt: TGCGCCAGCAGCCCTACCGGGACAGGGGAGGAAAAACTGTTTTTT
CDR3aa: CASSPTGTGEEKLFF

d_gene: TRBD2
v_gene: TRBV29-1
len: 12
j_gene: TRBJ2-7
abundance: once
CDR3nt: TGCAGCGTTCTGTTAGCGGGGGACGAGCAGTACTTC
CDR3aa: CSVLLAGDEQYF

d_gene: NA
v_gene: TRBV30
len: 14
j_gene: TRBJ2-1
abundance: NA
CDR3nt: TGTGCCTGGAGGGCGGGACGTTCCTACAATGAGCAGTTCTTC
CDR3aa: CAWRAGRSYNEQFF

d_gene: TRBD2
v_gene: TRBV7-3
len: 15
j_gene: TRBJ2-1
abundance: NA
CDR3nt: TGTGCCAGCAGCTTCCGCGGGGGCTCCTACAATGAGCAGTTCTTC
CDR3aa: CASSFRGGSYNEQFF

d_gene: NA
v_gene: TRBV18
len: 14
j_gene: TRBJ1-2
abundance: NA
CDR3nt: TGTGCCAGCTCACCCCGGGAGACTAACTATGGCTACACCTTC
CDR3aa: CASSPRETNYGYTF

d_gene: TRBD1
v_gene: TRBV6-1
len: 13
j_gene: TRBJ1-2
abundance: NA
CDR3nt: TGTGCCAGCAGTGAGAAAGGACAGGGGGCAGGTACCTTC
CDR3aa: CASSEKGQGAGTF

d_gene: TRBD1
v_gene: TRBV7-3
len: 14
j_gene: TRBJ2-3
abundance: NA
CDR3nt: TGTGCCAGCAGCCAAGGACAGGGCACAGATACGCAGTATTTT
CDR3aa: CASSQGQGTDTQYF

d_gene: NA
v_gene: TRBV19
len: 17
j_gene: TRBJ1-2
abundance: NA
CDR3nt: TGTGCCAGTAGTACTCAAGCGGATGGGACTGTTGGTTATGGCTACACCTTC
CDR3aa: CASSTQADGTVGYGYTF

d_gene: TRBD2
v_gene: TRBV4-2
len: 16
j_gene: TRBJ2-7
abundance: NA
CDR3nt: TGTGCCAGCAGCCAAGCGGGCGGGAGCAACTCCTACGAGCAGTACTTC
CDR3aa: CASSQAGGSNSYEQYF

d_gene: TRBD1
v_gene: TRBV19
len: 14
j_gene: TRBJ1-4
abundance: NA
CDR3nt: TGTGCCAGTAGTATGACAGGGCCGGATGAAAAACTGTTTTTT
CDR3aa: CASSMTGPDEKLFF

d_gene: TRBD2
v_gene: TRBV10-1
len: 13
j_gene: TRBJ2-1
abundance: NA
CDR3nt: TGCGCCAGCAGTGGGGGAACTAGCGGGAGGCAGTTCTTC
CDR3aa: CASSGGTSGRQFF

d_gene: NA
v_gene: TRBV9
len: 15
j_gene: TRBJ2-1
abundance: NA
CDR3nt: TGTGCCAGCAGCCCCCCACAGGCAAATAACAATGAGCAGTTCTTC
CDR3aa: CASSPPQANNNEQFF

d_gene: TRBD2
v_gene: TRBV11-3
len: 15
j_gene: TRBJ2-1
abundance: NA
CDR3nt: TGTGCCAGCAGCCCCAGGAGCGGGAGTATGAATGAGCAGTTCTTC
CDR3aa: CASSPRSGSMNEQFF

d_gene: NA
v_gene: TRBV7-6
len: 15
j_gene: TRBJ2-7
abundance: NA
CDR3nt: TGTGCCAGCAGCCCAAACCCCGGACAGCCCTACGAGCAGTACTTC
CDR3aa: CASSPNPGQPYEQYF

d_gene: NA
v_gene: TRBV29-1
len: 13
j_gene: TRBJ1-2
abundance: NA
CDR3nt: TGCAGCGCCACGGGGGTTTCGGACTATGGCTACACCTTC
CDR3aa: CSATGVSDYGYTF

d_gene: NA
v_gene: TRBV5-4
len: 14
j_gene: TRBJ2-3
abundance: NA
CDR3nt: TGTGCCAGCAGCTTGTTTATAAGCACAGATACGCAGTATTTT
CDR3aa: CASSLFISTDTQYF

d_gene: NA
v_gene: TRBV20-1
len: 11
j_gene: TRBJ2-3
abundance: NA
CDR3nt: TGCAGTGGACAGGCCACAGATACGCAGTATTTT
CDR3aa: CSGQATDTQYF

d_gene: NA
v_gene: TRBV2
len: 11
j_gene: TRBJ2-7
abundance: few
CDR3nt: TGTGCCAGCAGTGCAGGATCCGAGCAGTACTTC
CDR3aa: CASSAGSEQYF

d_gene: NA
v_gene: TRBV6-1
len: 13
j_gene: TRBJ1-5
abundance: NA
CDR3nt: TGTGCCAGCAGTGCACAGACCAATCAGCCCCAGCATTTT
CDR3aa: CASSAQTNQPQHF

d_gene: TRBD1
v_gene: TRBV25-1
len: 18
j_gene: TRBJ2-7
abundance: NA
CDR3nt: TGTGCCAGCAGTCGATGGGCGGGGACCGGGACAGGGATGAACGAGCAGTACTTC
CDR3aa: CASSRWAGTGTGMNEQYF

d_gene: NA
v_gene: TRBV7-9
len: 12
j_gene: TRBJ2-7
abundance: NA
CDR3nt: TGTGCCAGCAGCTTAGATATCTACGAGCAGTACTTC
CDR3aa: CASSLDIYEQYF

d_gene: TRBD2
v_gene: TRBV19
len: 15
j_gene: TRBJ2-7
abundance: once
CDR3nt: TGTGCCAGTAGCGAGACTAGCGGGAGCTCCTACGAGCAGTACTTC
CDR3aa: CASSETSGSSYEQYF

d_gene: NA
v_gene: TRBV18
len: 17
j_gene: TRBJ2-1
abundance: NA
CDR3nt: TGTGCCAGCTCACCAGGGCCTAGCGTTCGCTCCTACAATGAGCAGTTCTTC
CDR3aa: CASSPGPSVRSYNEQFF

d_gene: TRBD1
v_gene: TRBV4-1
len: 13
j_gene: TRBJ2-7
abundance: NA
CDR3nt: TGCGCCAGCAGCCAAGATGGGCGACAGGGGCAGTACTTC
CDR3aa: CASSQDGRQGQYF

d_gene: NA
v_gene: TRBV11-3
len: 13
j_gene: TRBJ2-5
abundance: NA
CDR3nt: TGTGCCAGCAGCCTACTAGGAAAAGAGACCCAGTACTTC
CDR3aa: CASSLLGKETQYF

d_gene: TRBD1
v_gene: TRBV6-5
len: 14
j_gene: TRBJ1-5
abundance: NA
CDR3nt: TGTGCCAGCAGACCCAGACAGGGGAGTGGTCCCCAGCATTTT
CDR3aa: CASRPRQGSGPQHF

d_gene: NA
v_gene: TRBV2
len: 14
j_gene: TRBJ2-2
abundance: few
CDR3nt: TGTGCCAGCAGCTCGGGGTACGGGACCGGGGAGCTGTTTTTT
CDR3aa: CASSSGYGTGELFF

d_gene: NA
v_gene: TRBV9
len: 14
j_gene: TRBJ2-7
abundance: few
CDR3nt: TGTGCCAGCAGCCCCCGGGTAGGGGCCTACGAGCAGTACTTC
CDR3aa: CASSPRVGAYEQYF

d_gene: NA
v_gene: TRBV29-1
len: 13
j_gene: TRBJ2-7
abundance: once
CDR3nt: TGCAGCGTGGAATCGGACAACTCCTACGAGCAGTACTTC
CDR3aa: CSVESDNSYEQYF

d_gene: NA
v_gene: TRBV7-3
len: 13
j_gene: TRBJ2-1
abundance: NA
CDR3nt: TGTGCCAGCAGCTTACCGAATCTCGGTGAGCAGTTCTTC
CDR3aa: CASSLPNLGEQFF

d_gene: NA
v_gene: TRBV6-5
len: 11
j_gene: TRBJ2-3
abundance: few
CDR3nt: TGTGCCAGCAATGATGCGGATACGCAGTATTTT
CDR3aa: CASNDADTQYF

d_gene: TRBD2
v_gene: TRBV5-6
len: 16
j_gene: TRBJ2-5
abundance: NA
CDR3nt: TGTGCCAGCAGCCCCTTTGGTAGCGGGACCCAAGAGACCCAGTACTTC
CDR3aa: CASSPFGSGTQETQYF